These T cell receptor beta chains were read from a single sample in a study of CD8 T cells in Susac syndrome. Each CDR3 protein gets one entry after TCRdb re-called the immunoSEQ multiplex PCR reads with MiXCR. The table shows around 300,000 distinct CDR3 sequences, with 70% to 90% occurring only once. The sequenced material came from CD8+ T cells from PBMCs. These receptors all stem from a human donor with multiple sclerosis. Each CDR3 is given with its conserved first and last residue. The D gene is left open where the match is weak. Clone size is stated in some rows and not others, as once, few, many or a class when expanded.

clone size	V gene	J gene	D gene	CDR3 protein	CDR3 DNA
.	TRBV10-3	TRBJ1-2	.	CAISESQFGDSTVDDGYTF	TGTGCCATCAGTGAGTCTCAGTTCGGAGACAGTACTGTCGATGATGGCTACACCTTC
.	TRBV6-2/TRBV6-3	TRBJ1-5	TRBD1	CASSYTAPRDRAYSNQPQHF	TGTGCCAGCAGTTACACCGCACCTAGGGACAGGGCCTATAGCAATCAGCCCCAGCATTTT
.	TRBV6-5	TRBJ1-2	.	CASSYSISRLDGYTF	TGTGCCAGCAGTTACTCGATTTCCAGGTTGGATGGCTACACCTTC
.	TRBV27	TRBJ2-7	TRBD2	CASSFGGSGSYEQYF	TGTGCCAGCAGTTTCGGCGGGAGCGGATCCTACGAGCAGTACTTC
once	TRBV20-1	TRBJ1-5	.	CSARVRGGNQPQHF	TGCAGTGCTCGGGTTAGGGGAGGCAATCAGCCCCAGCATTTT
.	TRBV11-2	TRBJ2-3	TRBD2	CASRNSGRVEDTQYF	TGTGCCAGCAGGAATAGCGGGAGAGTGGAAGATACGCAGTATTTT
.	TRBV27	TRBJ2-2	TRBD2	CARAGGPNTGELFF	TGTGCCAGAGCGGGGGGGCCGAACACCGGGGAGCTGTTTTTT
.	TRBV28	TRBJ1-2	TRBD1	CASSPWDGTEWIGYTF	TGTGCCAGCAGCCCATGGGACGGGACAGAGTGGATTGGCTACACCTTC
.	TRBV4-3	TRBJ2-7	.	CASGLTDRSYEQYF	TGCGCCAGCGGTCTTACAGACCGCTCCTACGAGCAGTACTTC
.	TRBV4-3	TRBJ1-2	TRBD1	CASSQPGTGDFGIYGYTF	TGCGCCAGCAGCCAACCCGGGACAGGGGACTTCGGGATCTATGGCTACACCTTC
.	TRBV7-9	TRBJ2-7	.	CASSTTNPLRQGPGGEQYF	TGTGCCAGCAGCACAACAAACCCCCTTAGACAGGGGCCGGGAGGGGAGCAGTACTTC